This is a list of T cell receptor beta chains from one sample in a study of T cells in Graves' hyperthyroidism and ophthalmopathy. TCRdb ran MiXCR on the multiplex PCR reads and lists one entry per CDR3 protein. Among some 350,000 distinct CDR3 sequences, 15% to 18% were seen once, and the ten largest hold around a quarter. Sequences were obtained from blood. The receptors here all came from a woman under 30 with Graves' hyperthyroidism that later progressed to Graves' ophthalmopathy. CDR3s include the opening cysteine and the closing phenylalanine or tryptophan. A D gene is named only where the DNA matches it firmly. The size of a clone is reported for some rows only, either as once, few or many, or as a class for expanded clones.

CDR3nt | CDR3aa | j_gene | v_gene | d_gene | abundance
TGTGCCAGCAGCTCGGGACAGGGGAATGTGGAAAAACTGTTTTTT | CASSSGQGNVEKLFF | TRBJ1-4 | TRBV7-2 | TRBD1 | many
TGTGCCAGCACCCCCTCCCCGACCGGGGAGCTGTTTTTT | CASTPSPTGELFF | TRBJ2-2 | TRBV9 | . | .
TGTGCCAGCAGCCAAGAAGGACGAGATACGCAGTATTTT | CASSQEGRDTQYF | TRBJ2-3 | TRBV4-2 | . | few
TGCAGTGCTAGAGATACCGCGGACAGGGGGAACGAGCAGTACTTC | CSARDTADRGNEQYF | TRBJ2-7 | TRBV20-1 | TRBD1 | .
TGTGCCAGCAGCTTAGTTGGGCGGGGGGACCCACGGCAGTACTTC | CASSLVGRGDPRQYF | TRBJ2-7 | TRBV7-9 | TRBD2 | many
TGTGCCAGCTCACCGAGGAGACAGTATAATTCACCCCTCCACTTT | CASSPRRQYNSPLHF | TRBJ1-6 | TRBV18 | . | many
TGTGCCAGCAGCCAAGAACAGGCGATAACGAAGACCCAGTACTTC | CASSQEQAITKTQYF | TRBJ2-5 | TRBV4-2 | . | few
TGCGCCAGCAGCGCGGGACTAGCGGGAGAGACCGATGAGCAGTTCTTC | CASSAGLAGETDEQFF | TRBJ2-1 | TRBV5-1 | TRBD2 | many
TGTGCCAGCAGTCCTAAGCGGATCTCTCCCTACGAGCAGTACTTC | CASSPKRISPYEQYF | TRBJ2-7 | TRBV6-1 | . | .
TGTGCCAGCAGTGCTAGCTCCTACAATGAGCAGTTCTTC | CASSASSYNEQFF | TRBJ2-1 | TRBV6-1 | . | many
TGTGCCAGCAGTTACACCGGGGCTCCGGAGAATGAGCAGTTCTTC | CASSYTGAPENEQFF | TRBJ2-1 | TRBV2 | . | .
TGTGCCAGCAGTTTATTGCCCTATGGCTACACCTTC | CASSLLPYGYTF | TRBJ1-2 | TRBV12-3/TRBV12-4 | . | many
TGCAGCGTCTCTCGACAGGGGTACGAGCAGTACTTC | CSVSRQGYEQYF | TRBJ2-7 | TRBV29-1 | TRBD1 | .
TGTGCCAGCAGCTCGCCGGGACTAGCTACGAATGAGCAGTTCTTC | CASSSPGLATNEQFF | TRBJ2-1 | TRBV7-9 | TRBD2 | .
TGCGCCAGCAGCCAAGATATTCAGGCTTATGGCTACACCTTC | CASSQDIQAYGYTF | TRBJ1-2 | TRBV4-3 | . | many
TGTGCCAGCAGTTTAAATCGGGGGGACGAGCAGTACTTC | CASSLNRGDEQYF | TRBJ2-7 | TRBV27 | TRBD2 | many
TGTGCCAGCAGTCCCGGGGCCGTCTCCTACAATGAGCAGTTCTTC | CASSPGAVSYNEQFF | TRBJ2-1 | TRBV6-2/TRBV6-3 | . | few
TGTGCCAGCGGGGGGGATTCAGGGCTAGAGACCCAGTACTTC | CASGGDSGLETQYF | TRBJ2-5 | TRBV2 | TRBD2 | many
TGTGCCACCAGTGATTCGCGACAGGGACTCACCGGGGAGCTGTTTTTT | CATSDSRQGLTGELFF | TRBJ2-2 | TRBV24-1 | . | .
TGTGCCAGCAGCGTAGAATCAGCGGGGGCCATCAAGCAGTTCTTC | CASSVESAGAIKQFF | TRBJ2-1 | TRBV9 | TRBD2 | .
TGCGCCAGCAGCCAAGATTCAACGGCAATCTCCTACGAGCAGTACTTC | CASSQDSTAISYEQYF | TRBJ2-7 | TRBV4-3 | . | few
TGTGCCAGCAGTGACCGGGAGGGCTACGAGCAGTACTTC | CASSDREGYEQYF | TRBJ2-7 | TRBV6-1 | TRBD2 | few
TGTGCCAGCGGTCAGACAGGGGTGGGGGAGACCCAGTACTTC | CASGQTGVGETQYF | TRBJ2-5 | TRBV25-1 | TRBD1 | .
TGCAGTCCCATGCTGTGGCGGGAGAGTCCGGAGACCCAGTACTTC | CSPMLWRESPETQYF | TRBJ2-5 | TRBV20-1 | TRBD2 | many
TGTGCCAGCAGCCCGCCCCACCGAGAGACCCAGTACTTC | CASSPPHRETQYF | TRBJ2-5 | TRBV28 | . | many
TGTGCCAGCAGCTCTACTAGCGTGGCAGTAGATACGCAGTATTTT | CASSSTSVAVDTQYF | TRBJ2-3 | TRBV7-2 | TRBD2 | .
TGCAGTGCTAAGCAGTACCCAGAGACCCAGTACTTC | CSAKQYPETQYF | TRBJ2-5 | TRBV20-1 | . | many
TGTGCCAGCAGGCCGGGATCGATGAACACTGAAGCTTTCTTT | CASRPGSMNTEAFF | TRBJ1-1 | TRBV2 | . | many
TGTGCCAGCAGTTCCGGACAGGGTAGCACAGATACGCAGTATTTT | CASSSGQGSTDTQYF | TRBJ2-3 | TRBV6-2/TRBV6-3 | TRBD1 | many
TGTGCCAGCCGACAGTTCTCTGGGGCCAACGTCCTGACTTTC | CASRQFSGANVLTF | TRBJ2-6 | TRBV2 | . | few
TGTGCCAGCAGCCAAGATGGAGCGGGAGTGACAGATACGCAGTATTTT | CASSQDGAGVTDTQYF | TRBJ2-3 | TRBV3-1 | TRBD2 | .
TGTGCCAGCAGTTCCGGACAGGAGAATCAGCCCCAGCATTTT | CASSSGQENQPQHF | TRBJ1-5 | TRBV12-3/TRBV12-4 | TRBD1 | .
TGCGCCAGCAGCCAAGCAAGCTGGGGAGCGGAGCGGGTCAATGAGCAGTTCTTC | CASSQASWGAERVNEQFF | TRBJ2-1 | TRBV4-1 | . | few
TGTGCCAGCAGCTTAACTACCGGGACAGGGGGCCGTGAGACCCAGTACTTC | CASSLTTGTGGRETQYF | TRBJ2-5 | TRBV7-9 | TRBD1 | few
TGTGCCAGCAGCTTAGTCGGAGCGGGAGGGCAAAACGAGCAGTACTTC | CASSLVGAGGQNEQYF | TRBJ2-7 | TRBV7-2 | TRBD2 | many
TGCGCCAGCAGCCTCGGCCACGGCGGTTCCTCCTACGAGCAGTACTTC | CASSLGHGGSSYEQYF | TRBJ2-7 | TRBV4-1 | . | .
TGCGCCAGCAGCCAAGGATCCGGGACAGGCTACGAGCAGTACTTC | CASSQGSGTGYEQYF | TRBJ2-7 | TRBV4-1 | TRBD1 | .
TGTGCCAGCATCGGACCGAACACTGAAGCTTTCTTT | CASIGPNTEAFF | TRBJ1-1 | TRBV28 | . | many
TGTGCCAGCAGTTTCCTTAAGGGGCCGCCCCAGCATTTT | CASSFLKGPPQHF | TRBJ1-5 | TRBV28 | . | few
TGTGCCAGCAGCTTATTCGCCTCCAGCGGGGAGCTGTGTTTT | CASSLFASSGELCF | TRBJ2-2 | TRBV11-2 | TRBD2 | once
TGCGCCACCAGGCCCCAATATAGCACAGATACGCGGTATTTT | CATRPQYSTDTRYF | TRBJ2-3 | TRBV5-1 | . | .
TGTGCCAGCTCACGCGGCCCGCCGTCCGATGGGAATGAGCAGTTCTTC | CASSRGPPSDGNEQFF | TRBJ2-1 | TRBV18 | . | many
TGCAGTGCGCTTGGGACAGTGGGCCGCTACAATGAGCAGTTCTTC | CSALGTVGRYNEQFF | TRBJ2-1 | TRBV20-1 | TRBD1 | .
TGTGCCAGCAGTGCCGTGGCTAGCGGGAGAGGTACTGAGCAGTTCTTC | CASSAVASGRGTEQFF | TRBJ2-1 | TRBV2 | TRBD2 | many
TGCAGTGCTCCTGGGACAGGGGGCTTTAGCCGGACGAATGAGCAGTTCTTC | CSAPGTGGFSRTNEQFF | TRBJ2-1 | TRBV20-1 | TRBD1 | few
TGTGCCAGCAGTTTAACTGGGACTAGCGGGAGCACAGATACGCAGTATTTT | CASSLTGTSGSTDTQYF | TRBJ2-3 | TRBV28 | TRBD2 | many
TGTGCCAGCAGTGAAGGGGATAGCGGGGTGAGCTCCTACAATGAGCAGTTCTTC | CASSEGDSGVSSYNEQFF | TRBJ2-1 | TRBV2 | TRBD2 | many
TGTGCCAGCAGTCTCGGGGGAATCACAGATACGCAGTATTTT | CASSLGGITDTQYF | TRBJ2-3 | TRBV12-3/TRBV12-4 | . | many
TGTGCCAGCAACTTAAACGGTGTGTGGGCGAGTGAGCAGTTCTTC | CASNLNGVWASEQFF | TRBJ2-1 | TRBV7-2 | . | few
TGTGCCACCAGTGATCCCGACAATCGAGACGAGCAGTACTTC | CATSDPDNRDEQYF | TRBJ2-7 | TRBV24-1 | . | .
TGTGCCAGCAGTCTAGCGGGAGATGGAGATACGCAGTATTTT | CASSLAGDGDTQYF | TRBJ2-3 | TRBV9 | TRBD2 | .
TGTGCCAGCAGCTTAGGACAGGGGGCTTTGAACACTGAAGCTTTCTTT | CASSLGQGALNTEAFF | TRBJ1-1 | TRBV11-2 | TRBD1 | many
TGTGCCAGCAGCCAAAGCCTGCAAGAGACCCCGTACTTC | CASSQSLQETPYF | TRBJ2-5 | TRBV3-1 | . | few
TGTGCCAGCAGTCCCCGGGCAAGCACAGATACGCAGTATTTT | CASSPRASTDTQYF | TRBJ2-3 | TRBV28 | . | many
TGTGCCAGCAGCGTAGCGACAGGGGCAGAGACCCAGTACTTC | CASSVATGAETQYF | TRBJ2-5 | TRBV7-2 | TRBD1 | many